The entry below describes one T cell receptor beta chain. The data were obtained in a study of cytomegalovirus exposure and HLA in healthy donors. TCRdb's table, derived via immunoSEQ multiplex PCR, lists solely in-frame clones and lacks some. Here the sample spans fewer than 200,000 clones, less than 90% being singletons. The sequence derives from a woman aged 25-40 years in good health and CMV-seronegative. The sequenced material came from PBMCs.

CDR3 DNA sequence: TGTGCCAGTAGCGGGGACGCAAATCGACCTCTCACAGATACGCAGTATTTT. It encodes CASSGDANRPLTDTQYF. The chain couples TRBV2 to TRBJ2-3, with TRBD2 matching 8 bases. Germline V gene sequence: CDR1 SNHLY, CDR2 FYNNEI. This CDR3 has 17 residues. Losses at the gene ends were 9 bases for V and 2 bases for J; bases not matched to a gene: 16.